This T cell receptor beta chain was observed in a study of T cell clonotyping in hematopoietic cell transplantation. Germline-derived CDR1 and CDR2 are MNHEY and SVGAGI. The trim removed 5 bases at V and 10 bases at J, leaving 12 bases unmatched. This CDR3 comprises 14 residues. The data were produced by immunoSEQ multiplex PCR, yet TCRdb's version contains in-frame clones alone and is incomplete. The sample lists about 9,300 clones, about four fifths occurring once. This clone was observed a few times. This TCR came from a male patient over 55 who had an allogeneic stem cell transplant from an unrelated donor, so the T cells may come from the graft donor. Some clones in this sample may be carry-over from other donors' samples. The rearrangement joins TRBV6-5 to TRBJ1-1, with 8 bases identical to TRBD1. Material: PBMCs, obtained at the time of graft-versus-host disease after allogeneic stem cell transplant. CDR3 protein: CASSLTGTGRGAFF. DNA of the CDR3: TGTGCCAGCAGTCTCACCGGGACAGGTCGCGGAGCTTTCTTT.